These 7 T cell receptor beta chains originate from one sample sequenced in a study of vaccination effects on CD4 cells after COVID-19. These receptors' targets are unknown. Antigen-specific CD4+ T cells were expanded (with viral peptide pools) by the ViraFEST assay ahead of sequencing. The authors isolated CD4+ T cells after less than eleven days of culture. Confirmation by PCR established that the person had SARS-CoV-2 infection between March and December 2020. Repertoires were generated with immunoSEQ multiplex PCR, while TCRdb's copy carries only in-frame clones and drops some. Of 30,000 to 45,000 clones listed, about 78% were seen once; the top ten hold about 17%. Sequenced here: CD4+ T cells from PBMCs cultured with HCoV-NL63 spike peptides, sampled before COVID-19 vaccination. The receptors derive from a human donor who had a prior SARS-CoV-2 infection.

The J gene is TRBJ1-1, the V gene TRBV21-1; the table's D gene call, TRBD1, was not cross checked with the DNA. TRBV21-1 is described as a pseudogene. The CDR3 totals 16 residues. CDR3: CASSKNQHTGLNEAFF. In DNA, the CDR3 is TGTGCCAGCAGCAAAAACCAGCATACAGGGCTGAATGAAGCTTTCTTT.

This clone came up a few times. J is TRBJ1-6 and V is TRBV5-1; TRBD1 might be the D (5 bases). The V end was cut by 0 bases, the J end by 10 bases, with 17 bases between. The CDR3 consists of 16 residues. Germline lookup yields CDR1 SGHRS and CDR2 YFSETQ. The CDR3 sequence is CASSLGPSGLHSPLHF. For the CDR3, the DNA is TGCGCCAGCAGCTTGGGCCCTTCAGGGCTTCACTCACCCCTCCACTTT. Supplemented by reference TRBV5-1 and TRBJ1-6, the full variable domain reads KAGVTQTPRYLIKTRGQQVTLSCSPISGHRSVSWYQQTPGQGLQFLFEYFSETQRNKGNFPGRFSGRQFSNSRSEMNVSTLELGDSALYLCASSLGPSGLHSPLHFGNGTRLTVT.

The V gene is TRBV11-1, the J gene TRBJ1-1; D not resolved. V was shortened by 1 base and J by 5 bases, with 8 bases between the two germline ends. This CDR3 region has 13 residues. CDR1 and CDR2 (germline): SGHAT, FQDESV (reference sequence). The CDR3 DNA sequence: TGTGCCAGCAGCTTAGAGGACGGGACTGAAGCTTTCTTT. Protein: CASSLEDGTEAFF.

This chain connects TRBV9 to TRBJ2-1; the D is unclear. Germline CDR1 reads SGDLS; CDR2 reads YYNGEE. This CDR3 region has 16 residues. The V end lost 4 bases, the J end lost 0 bases, and 14 bases lay between the germline ends. The CDR3 nucleotides are TGTGCCAGCAGCCAAACACCAGCTAGCTCCTACAATGAGCAGTTCTTC. This gives the protein CASSQTPASSYNEQFF. Complete variable domain (other parts from reference TRBV9 and TRBJ2-1): DSGVTQTPKHLITATGQRVTLRCSPRSGDLSVYWYQQSLDQGLQFLIQYYNGEERAKGNILERFSAQQFPDLHSELNLSSLELGDSALYFCASSQTPASSYNEQFFGPGTRLTVL.

The chain recombines TRBV18 with TRBJ2-6; D is perhaps TRBD1 or TRBD2 (5 bases each). The V gene lost 3 bases and the J gene lost 3 bases, with 9 bases spanning the gap. The CDR3 is 15 amino acids. CDR1 and CDR2 from the germline V gene are KGHSH and LQKENI. CDR3 amino acids: CASSPGERGANVLTF. The CDR3 DNA follows: TGTGCCAGCTCACCGGGGGAGCGTGGGGCCAACGTCCTGACTTTC.

The rearrangement links TRBV4-2 to TRBJ2-3, with 9 bases identical to TRBD2. After removal of 5 bases from V and 2 bases from J, the junction contained 8 bases not matched to a gene. The V gene's germline CDR1 is LGHNA and CDR2 YNFKEQ. The CDR3 contains 16 residues. CDR3 nucleotides: TGTGCCAGCAGCTTGCGCGGGAGGGGGACCACAGATACGCAGTATTTT. It specifies CASSLRGRGTTDTQYF.

The chain links TRBV7-9 to TRBJ1-1; D unresolved. CDR3 length equals 13 residues. V dropped 2 bases and J dropped 5 bases, with 9 bases sitting between them. Germline assignment: CDR1 SEHNR and CDR2 FQNEAQ (reference sequence). CDR3 bases: TGTGCCAGCAGCTTATTTGGGAGTACTGAAGCTTTCTTT. Translated: CASSLFGSTEAFF. The complete variable domain, with remaining parts taken from reference TRBV7-9 and TRBJ1-1, reads DTGVSQNPRHKITKRGQNVTFRCDPISEHNRLYWYRQTLGQGPEFLTYFQNEAQLEKSRLLSDRFSAERPKGSFSTLEIQRTEQGDSAMYLCASSLFGSTEAFFGQGTRLTVV.